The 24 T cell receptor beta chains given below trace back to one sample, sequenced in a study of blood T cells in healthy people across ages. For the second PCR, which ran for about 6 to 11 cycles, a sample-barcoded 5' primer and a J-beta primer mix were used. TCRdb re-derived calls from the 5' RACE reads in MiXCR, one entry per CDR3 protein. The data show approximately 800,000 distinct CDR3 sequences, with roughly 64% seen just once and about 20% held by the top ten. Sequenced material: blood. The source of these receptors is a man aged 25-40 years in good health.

The CDR3 bases are TGCAGTGCTAGAGGGCGGACGGTAGCGGGAACCTACAATGAGCAGTACTTC. Its protein product is CSARGRTVAGTYNEQYF. The V call is TRBV20-1, the J call TRBJ2-1; TRBD2 matches 8 bases. The J call is doubtful: the DNA matches TRBJ2-7 better. This CDR3 has 17 amino acids. Germline CDR1 DFQATT, CDR2 SNEGSKA (reference sequence).

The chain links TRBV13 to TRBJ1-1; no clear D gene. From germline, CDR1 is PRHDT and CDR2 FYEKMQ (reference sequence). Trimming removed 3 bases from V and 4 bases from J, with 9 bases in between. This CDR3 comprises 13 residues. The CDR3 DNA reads TGTGCCAGCAGCTTCAGCCGGGTCACTGAAGCTTTCTTT. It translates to CASSFSRVTEAFF.

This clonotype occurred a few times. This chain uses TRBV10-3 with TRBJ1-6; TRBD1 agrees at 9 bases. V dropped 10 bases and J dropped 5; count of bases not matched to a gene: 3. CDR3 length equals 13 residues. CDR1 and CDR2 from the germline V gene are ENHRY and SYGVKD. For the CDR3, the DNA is TGTGCCAGCCGGGACAGGGATAATTCACCCCTCCACTTT. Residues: CASRDRDNSPLHF.

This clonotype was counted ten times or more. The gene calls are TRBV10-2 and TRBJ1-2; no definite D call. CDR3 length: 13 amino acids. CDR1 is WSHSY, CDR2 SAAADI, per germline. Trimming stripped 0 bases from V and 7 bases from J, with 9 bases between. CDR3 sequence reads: CASSESTEAGYTF. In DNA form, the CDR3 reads TGCGCCAGCAGTGAGTCAACGGAGGCTGGCTACACCTTC.

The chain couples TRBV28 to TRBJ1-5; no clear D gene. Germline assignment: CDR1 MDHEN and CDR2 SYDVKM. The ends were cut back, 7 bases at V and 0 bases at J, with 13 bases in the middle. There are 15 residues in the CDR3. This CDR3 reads CASTMVDDSNQPQHF. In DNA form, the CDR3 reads TGTGCCAGCACCATGGTGGATGATAGCAATCAGCCCCAGCATTTT.

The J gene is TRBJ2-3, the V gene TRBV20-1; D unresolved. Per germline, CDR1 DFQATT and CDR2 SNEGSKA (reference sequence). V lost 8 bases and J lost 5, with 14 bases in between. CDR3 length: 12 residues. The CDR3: CSNLGDGDTQYF. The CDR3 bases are TGCAGTAACTTAGGAGACGGAGATACGCAGTATTTT.

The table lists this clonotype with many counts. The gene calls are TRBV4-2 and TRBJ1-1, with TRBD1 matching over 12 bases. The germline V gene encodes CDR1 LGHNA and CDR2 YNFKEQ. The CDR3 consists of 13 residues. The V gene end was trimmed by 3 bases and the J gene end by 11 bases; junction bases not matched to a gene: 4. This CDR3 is CASSQRDRGQAFF. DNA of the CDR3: TGTGCCAGCAGCCAGCGGGACAGGGGGCAGGCTTTCTTT.

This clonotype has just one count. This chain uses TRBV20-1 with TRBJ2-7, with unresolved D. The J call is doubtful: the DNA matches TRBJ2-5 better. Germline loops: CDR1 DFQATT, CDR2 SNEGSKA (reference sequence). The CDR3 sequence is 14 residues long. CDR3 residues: CSASSALGQETQYF. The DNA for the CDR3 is TGCAGTGCTAGTTCGGCGTTAGGGCAAGAGACCCAGTACTTC.

For the CDR3, the DNA is TGTGCCAGCAGTTACTCACCGACAGGGGTGAGCGAGCAGTACTTC. Amino acids: CASSYSPTGVSEQYF. The chain employs TRBV6-5 and TRBJ2-7, with 8 positions matching TRBD1. V shed 0 bases and J 6 bases; nucleotides not matched to a gene: 7. Germline V gene data show CDR1 as MNHEY and CDR2 as SVGAGI. The CDR3 spans 15 residues.

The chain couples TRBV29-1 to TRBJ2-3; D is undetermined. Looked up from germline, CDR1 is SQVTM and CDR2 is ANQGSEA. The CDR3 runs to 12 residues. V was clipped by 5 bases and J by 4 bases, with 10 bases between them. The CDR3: CSVIVSSDTQYF. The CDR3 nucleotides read TGCAGCGTTATCGTCAGCTCAGATACGCAGTATTTT.

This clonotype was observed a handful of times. In DNA form, the CDR3 reads TGTGCCAGCAGTTCGACACTTAACTACGAGCAGTACTTC. Translation: CASSSTLNYEQYF. The chain carries TRBV12-3 or TRBV12-4 and TRBJ2-7; D remains unclear. The CDR3 covers 13 residues. The germline V and J ends were trimmed by 4 bases and 3 bases, with 10 bases remaining between them.

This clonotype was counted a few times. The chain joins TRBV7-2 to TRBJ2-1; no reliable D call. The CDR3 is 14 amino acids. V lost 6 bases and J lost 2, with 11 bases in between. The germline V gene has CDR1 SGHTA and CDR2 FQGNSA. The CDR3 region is CASSFLGPYNEQFF. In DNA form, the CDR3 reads TGTGCCAGCAGTTTCCTAGGCCCCTACAATGAGCAGTTCTTC.

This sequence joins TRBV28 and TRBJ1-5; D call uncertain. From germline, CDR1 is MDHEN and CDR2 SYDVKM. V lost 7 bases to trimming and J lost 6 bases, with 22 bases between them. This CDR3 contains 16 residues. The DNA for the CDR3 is TGTGCCAGCACCTCTAGAGAGGGCAGCGGCATTCAGCCCCAGCATTTT. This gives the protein CASTSREGSGIQPQHF. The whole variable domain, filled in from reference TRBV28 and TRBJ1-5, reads DVKVTQSSRYLVKRTGEKVFLECVQDMDHENMFWYRQDPGLGLRLIYFSYDVKMKEKGDIPEGYSVSREKKERFSLILESASTNQTSMYLCASTSREGSGIQPQHFGDGTRLSIL.

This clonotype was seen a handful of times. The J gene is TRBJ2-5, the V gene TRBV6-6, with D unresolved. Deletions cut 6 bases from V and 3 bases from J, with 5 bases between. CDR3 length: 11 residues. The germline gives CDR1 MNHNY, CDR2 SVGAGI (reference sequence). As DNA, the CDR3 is TGTGCCAGCAGGGCGGAAGAGACCCAGTACTTC. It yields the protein CASRAEETQYF.

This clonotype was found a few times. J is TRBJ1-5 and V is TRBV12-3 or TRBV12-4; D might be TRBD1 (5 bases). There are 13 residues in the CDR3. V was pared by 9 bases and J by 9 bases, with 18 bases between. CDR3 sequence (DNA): TGTGCCAGTAACCGGGGGGGGGTCGGGCCCCAGCATTTT. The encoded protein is CASNRGGVGPQHF.

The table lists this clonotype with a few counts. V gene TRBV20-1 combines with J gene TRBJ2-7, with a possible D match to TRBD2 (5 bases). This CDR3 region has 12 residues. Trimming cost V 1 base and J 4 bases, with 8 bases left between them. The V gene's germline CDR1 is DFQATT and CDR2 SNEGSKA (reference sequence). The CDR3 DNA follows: TGCAGTGCTAGAGCCCTAGCATACGAGCAGTACTTC. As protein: CSARALAYEQYF.

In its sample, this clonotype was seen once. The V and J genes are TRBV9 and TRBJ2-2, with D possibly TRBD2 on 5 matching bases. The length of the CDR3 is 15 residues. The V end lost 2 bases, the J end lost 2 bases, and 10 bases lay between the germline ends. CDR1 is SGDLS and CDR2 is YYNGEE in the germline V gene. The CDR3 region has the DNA TGTGCCAGCAGCGTGGGAGCCCCCAACACCGGGGAGCTGTTTTTT. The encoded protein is CASSVGAPNTGELFF.

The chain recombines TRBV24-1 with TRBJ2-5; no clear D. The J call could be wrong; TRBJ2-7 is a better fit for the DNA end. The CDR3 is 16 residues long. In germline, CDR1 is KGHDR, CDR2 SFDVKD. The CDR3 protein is CATSDLKGNGMYEQYF. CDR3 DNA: TGTGCCACCAGTGATTTGAAAGGGAACGGTATGTACGAGCAGTACTTC.

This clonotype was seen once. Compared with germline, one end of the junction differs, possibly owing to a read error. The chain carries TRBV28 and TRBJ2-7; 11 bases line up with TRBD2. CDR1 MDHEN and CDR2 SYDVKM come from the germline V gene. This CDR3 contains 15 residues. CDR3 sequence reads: CTSRTTSGSRYEQYF. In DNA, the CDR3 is TGTACCAGCAGAACAACTAGCGGGAGTCGCTACGAGCAGTACTTC.

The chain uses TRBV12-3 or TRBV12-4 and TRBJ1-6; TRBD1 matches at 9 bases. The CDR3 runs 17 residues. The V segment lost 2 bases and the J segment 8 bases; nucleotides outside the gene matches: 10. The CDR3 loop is CASSLRGTGRGDSPLHF. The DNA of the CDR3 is TGTGCCAGCAGTTTAAGAGGGACAGGGAGGGGGGATTCACCCCTCCACTTT.

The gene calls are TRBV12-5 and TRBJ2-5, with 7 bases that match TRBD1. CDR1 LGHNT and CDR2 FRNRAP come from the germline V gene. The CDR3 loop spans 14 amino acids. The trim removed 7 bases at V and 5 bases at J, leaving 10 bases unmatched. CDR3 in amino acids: CASATGTDKETQYF. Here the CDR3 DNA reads TGTGCTAGTGCGACCGGGACAGATAAGGAGACCCAGTACTTC.

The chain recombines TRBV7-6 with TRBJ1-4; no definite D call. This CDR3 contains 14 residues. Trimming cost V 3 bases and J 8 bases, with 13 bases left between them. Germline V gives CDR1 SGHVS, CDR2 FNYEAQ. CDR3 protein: CASSFRGLGEKLFF. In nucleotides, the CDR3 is TGTGCCAGCAGCTTCCGCGGACTCGGAGAAAAACTGTTTTTT.

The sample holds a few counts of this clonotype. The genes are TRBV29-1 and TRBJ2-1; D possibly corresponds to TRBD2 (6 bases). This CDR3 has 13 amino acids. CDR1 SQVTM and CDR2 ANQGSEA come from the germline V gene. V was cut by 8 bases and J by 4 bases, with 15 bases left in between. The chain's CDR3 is CSTGSGGYNEQFF. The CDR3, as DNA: TGCAGCACTGGGAGTGGGGGGTACAATGAGCAGTTCTTC.

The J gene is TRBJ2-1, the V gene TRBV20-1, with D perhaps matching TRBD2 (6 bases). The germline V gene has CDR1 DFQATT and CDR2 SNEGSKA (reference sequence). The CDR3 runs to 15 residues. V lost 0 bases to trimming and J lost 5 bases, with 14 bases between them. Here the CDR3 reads CSARDLVAVHNEQFF. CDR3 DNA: TGCAGTGCTAGAGATCTGGTAGCGGTCCACAATGAGCAGTTCTTC.